The 3 T cell receptor beta chains below were found in one sample sequenced in a study of shared clonotypes between healthy human individuals. Positively selected for CCR7, the CD45RO-negative cells used as naive CD8 cells excluded terminally differentiated effector memory CD45RA+ cells. Assay used: immunoSEQ multiplex PCR; TCRdb lists only in-frame clones, some missing. Of approximately 2,000,000 clones listed, roughly 93% are singletons. Sequenced input: naive CD8+ T cells from PBMCs. These receptors came from a man younger than 30 in good health. Some clones in this sample may be carry-over from other donors' samples.

On this clone itself: An end of the junction does not agree with germline; a read error may underlie this. The chain couples TRBV4-2 to TRBJ1-2; D remains unclear. Germline CDR1 is LGHNA and CDR2 is YNFKEQ. The CDR3 has 14 amino acids. The DNA for the CDR3 is TGTGCCAGCAGCCAAGTACGATCGGCGGAATATCCCTTGTTC. It specifies CASSQVRSAEYPLF.

The genes are TRBV7-8 and TRBJ2-7; D remains unclear. This CDR3 contains 15 residues. V was shortened by 1 base and J by 5 bases, with 15 bases between the two germline ends. Germline CDR1 reads SGHVS; CDR2 reads FQNEAQ. Here the CDR3 reads CASSLVGRLFDEQYF. The CDR3 DNA follows: TGTGCCAGCAGCTTAGTTGGTCGGCTTTTCGACGAGCAGTACTTC.

V gene TRBV21-1 combines with J gene TRBJ2-3; the D call of TRBD2 is as the table states it, not checked on the DNA. TRBV21-1 is given as a pseudogene. The CDR3 has 17 residues. The CDR3 DNA is TGTGCCAGCGGGAGGGAGACTCTCCTCCCTAGCACAGATACGCAGTATTTT. Translated: CASGRETLLPSTDTQYF.